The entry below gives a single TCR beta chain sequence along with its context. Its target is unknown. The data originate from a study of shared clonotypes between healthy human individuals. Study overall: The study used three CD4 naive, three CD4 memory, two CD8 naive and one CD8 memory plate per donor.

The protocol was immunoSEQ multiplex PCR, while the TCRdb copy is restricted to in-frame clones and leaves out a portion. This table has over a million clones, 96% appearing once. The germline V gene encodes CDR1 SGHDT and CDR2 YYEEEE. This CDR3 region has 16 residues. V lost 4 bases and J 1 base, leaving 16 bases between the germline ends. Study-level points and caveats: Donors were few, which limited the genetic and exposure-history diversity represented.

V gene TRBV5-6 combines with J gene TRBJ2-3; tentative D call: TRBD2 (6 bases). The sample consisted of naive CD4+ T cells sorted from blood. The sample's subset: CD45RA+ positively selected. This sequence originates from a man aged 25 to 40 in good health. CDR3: CASSPRREDRTDTQYF. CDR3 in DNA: TGTGCCAGCAGCCCACGGAGGGAGGACCGCACAGATACGCAGTATTTT. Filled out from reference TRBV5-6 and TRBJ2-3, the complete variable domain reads DAGVTQSPTHLIKTRGQQVTLRCSPKSGHDTVSWYQQALGQGPQFIFQYYEEEERQRGNFPDRFSGHQFPNYSSELNVNALLLGDSALYLCASSPRREDRTDTQYFGPGTRLTVL.